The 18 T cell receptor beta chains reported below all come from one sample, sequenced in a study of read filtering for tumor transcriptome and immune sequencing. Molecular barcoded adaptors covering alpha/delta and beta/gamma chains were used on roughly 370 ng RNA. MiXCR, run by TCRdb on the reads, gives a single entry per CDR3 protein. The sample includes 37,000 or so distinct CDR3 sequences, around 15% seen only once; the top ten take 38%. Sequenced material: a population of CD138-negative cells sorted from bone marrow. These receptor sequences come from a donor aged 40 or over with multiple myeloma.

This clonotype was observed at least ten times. The CDR3 region has the DNA TGTGCCTGGAGTATGGCTGAAAAACTGTTTTTT. Encoded protein: CAWSMAEKLFF. V and J are TRBV30 and TRBJ1-4; no definite D call. V gave up 2 bases and J gave up 7 bases, with 5 bases separating them. CDR1 is GTSNPN and CDR2 is SVGIG in the germline V gene (reference sequence). CDR3 length equals 11 residues.

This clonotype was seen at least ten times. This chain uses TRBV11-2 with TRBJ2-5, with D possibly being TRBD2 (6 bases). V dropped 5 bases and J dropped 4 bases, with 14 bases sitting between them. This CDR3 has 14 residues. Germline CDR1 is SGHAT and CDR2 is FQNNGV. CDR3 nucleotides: TGTGCCAGCAGCGGGCGGACTATGGCAGAGACCCAGTACTTC. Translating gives CASSGRTMAETQYF. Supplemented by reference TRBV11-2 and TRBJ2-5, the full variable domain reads EAGVAQSPRYKIIEKRQSVAFWCNPISGHATLYWYQQILGQGPKLLIQFQNNGVVDDSQLPKDRFSAERLKGVDSTLKIQPAKLEDSAVYLCASSGRTMAETQYFGPGTRLLVL.

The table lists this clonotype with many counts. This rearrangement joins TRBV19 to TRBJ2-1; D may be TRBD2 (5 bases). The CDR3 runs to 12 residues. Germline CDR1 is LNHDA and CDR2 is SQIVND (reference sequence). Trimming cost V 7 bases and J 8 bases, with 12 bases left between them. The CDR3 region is CASTADRDEQFF. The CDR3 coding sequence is TGTGCCAGTACAGCGGACCGCGATGAGCAGTTCTTC.

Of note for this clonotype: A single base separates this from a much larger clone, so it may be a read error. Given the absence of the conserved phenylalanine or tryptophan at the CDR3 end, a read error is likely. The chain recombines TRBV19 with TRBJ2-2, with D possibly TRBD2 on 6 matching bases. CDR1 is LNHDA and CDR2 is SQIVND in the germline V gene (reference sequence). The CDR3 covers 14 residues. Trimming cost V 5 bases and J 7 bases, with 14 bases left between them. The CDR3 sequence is CASSFEGGSGELFL. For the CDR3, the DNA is TGTGCCAGTAGTTTCGAAGGAGGGAGCGGGGAGCTGTTTCTT.

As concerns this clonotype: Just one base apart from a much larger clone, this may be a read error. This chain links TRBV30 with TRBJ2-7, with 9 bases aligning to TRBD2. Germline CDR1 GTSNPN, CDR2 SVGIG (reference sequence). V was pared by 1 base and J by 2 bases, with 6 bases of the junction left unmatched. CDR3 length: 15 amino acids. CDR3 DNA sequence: TGTGCCTGGAGTGGGATAGCGGGAGCGGCCTACGAGCAGTACTTC. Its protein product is CAWSGIAGAAYEQYF.

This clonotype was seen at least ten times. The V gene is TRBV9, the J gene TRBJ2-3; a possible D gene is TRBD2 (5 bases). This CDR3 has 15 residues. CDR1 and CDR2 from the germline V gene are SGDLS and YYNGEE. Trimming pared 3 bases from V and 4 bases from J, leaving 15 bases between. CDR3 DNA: TGTGCCAGCAGCGCCCGCGGGCAAAGGCCAGATACGCAGTATTTT. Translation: CASSARGQRPDTQYF.

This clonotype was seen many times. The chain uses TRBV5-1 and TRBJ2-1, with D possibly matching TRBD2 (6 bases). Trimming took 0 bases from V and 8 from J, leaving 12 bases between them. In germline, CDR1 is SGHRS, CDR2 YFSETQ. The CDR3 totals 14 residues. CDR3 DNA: TGCGCCAGCAGCTTGGCGGGAGTCTGGGATGAGCAGTTCTTC. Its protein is CASSLAGVWDEQFF.

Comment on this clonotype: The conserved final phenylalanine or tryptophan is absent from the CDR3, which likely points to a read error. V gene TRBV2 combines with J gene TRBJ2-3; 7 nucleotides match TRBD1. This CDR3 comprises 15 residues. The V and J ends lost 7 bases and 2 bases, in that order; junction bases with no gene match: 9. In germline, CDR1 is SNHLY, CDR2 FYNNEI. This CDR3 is CASKQGQENTDTQYS. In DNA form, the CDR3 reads TGTGCCAGCAAGCAAGGACAGGAGAACACAGATACGCAGTATTCT.

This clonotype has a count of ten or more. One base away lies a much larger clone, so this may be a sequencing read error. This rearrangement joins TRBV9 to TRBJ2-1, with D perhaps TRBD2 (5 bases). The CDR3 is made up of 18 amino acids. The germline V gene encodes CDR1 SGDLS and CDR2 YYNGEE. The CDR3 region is CANSVALSSERLRNEQFF. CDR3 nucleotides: TGTGCCAACAGCGTAGCCTTGTCGTCGGAGCGACTACGCAATGAGCAGTTCTTC.

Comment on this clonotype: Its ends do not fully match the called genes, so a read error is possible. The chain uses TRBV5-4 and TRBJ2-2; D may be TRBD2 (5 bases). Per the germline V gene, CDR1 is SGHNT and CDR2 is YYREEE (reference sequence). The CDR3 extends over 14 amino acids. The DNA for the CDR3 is TGTGCCAGTGGTCCACCGACGGGCACCGGGGAGCTGTTGTTT. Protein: CASGPPTGTGELLF.

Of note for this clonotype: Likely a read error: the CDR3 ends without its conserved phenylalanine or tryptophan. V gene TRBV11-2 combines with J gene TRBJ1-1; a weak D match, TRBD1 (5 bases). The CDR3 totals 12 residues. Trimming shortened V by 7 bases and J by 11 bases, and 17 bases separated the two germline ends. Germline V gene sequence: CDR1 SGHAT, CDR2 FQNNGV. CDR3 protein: CASTFGGRKAFS. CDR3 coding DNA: TGTGCCAGCACATTCGGGGGGAGGAAGGCTTTCTCT.

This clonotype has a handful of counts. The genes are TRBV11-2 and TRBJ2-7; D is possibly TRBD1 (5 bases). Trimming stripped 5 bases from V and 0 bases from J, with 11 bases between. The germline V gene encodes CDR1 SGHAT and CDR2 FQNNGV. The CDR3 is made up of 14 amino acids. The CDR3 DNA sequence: TGTGCCAGCAGCCCGGTCGACAGCTCCTACGAGCAGTACTTC. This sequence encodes CASSPVDSSYEQYF. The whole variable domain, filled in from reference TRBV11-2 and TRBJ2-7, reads EAGVAQSPRYKIIEKRQSVAFWCNPISGHATLYWYQQILGQGPKLLIQFQNNGVVDDSQLPKDRFSAERLKGVDSTLKIQPAKLEDSAVYLCASSPVDSSYEQYFGPGTRLTVT.

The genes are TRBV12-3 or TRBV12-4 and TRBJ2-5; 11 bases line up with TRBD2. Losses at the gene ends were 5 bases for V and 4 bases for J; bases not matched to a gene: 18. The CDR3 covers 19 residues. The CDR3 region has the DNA TGTGCCAGCAGTCCCGGGGGGGTAGCGGGAGGGAGGGCAGCAGAGACCCAGTACTTC. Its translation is CASSPGGVAGGRAAETQYF.

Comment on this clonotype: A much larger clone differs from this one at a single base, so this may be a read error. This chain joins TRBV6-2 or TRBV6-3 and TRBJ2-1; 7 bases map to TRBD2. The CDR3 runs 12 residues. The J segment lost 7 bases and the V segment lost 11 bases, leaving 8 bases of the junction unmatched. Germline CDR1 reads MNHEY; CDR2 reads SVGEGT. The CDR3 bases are TGTGCCGGCCGTACCGGGGGGAATGAGCAGTTCTTC. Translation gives CAGRTGGNEQFF.

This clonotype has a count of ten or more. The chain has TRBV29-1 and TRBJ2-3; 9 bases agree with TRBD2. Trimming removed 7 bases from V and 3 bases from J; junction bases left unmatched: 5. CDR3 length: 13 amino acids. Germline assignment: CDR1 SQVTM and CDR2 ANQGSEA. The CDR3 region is CSARLAETDTQYF. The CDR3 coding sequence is TGCAGCGCACGACTAGCGGAAACAGATACGCAGTATTTT.

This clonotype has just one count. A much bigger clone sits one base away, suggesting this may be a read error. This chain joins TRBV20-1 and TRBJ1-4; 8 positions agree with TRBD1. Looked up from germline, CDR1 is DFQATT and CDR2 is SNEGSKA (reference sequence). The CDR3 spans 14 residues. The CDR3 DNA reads TGCAGAGCTGCGAACAGGGGGACCCATGAAAAACTGTTTTTT. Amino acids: CRAANRGTHEKLFF.

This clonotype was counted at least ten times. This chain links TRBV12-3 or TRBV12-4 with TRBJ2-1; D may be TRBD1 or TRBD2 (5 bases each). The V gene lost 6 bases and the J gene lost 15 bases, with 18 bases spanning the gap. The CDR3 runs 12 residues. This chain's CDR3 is CASRQGTSSPFF. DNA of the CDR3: TGTGCCAGCAGACAAGGGACCAGCTCGCCGTTCTTC.

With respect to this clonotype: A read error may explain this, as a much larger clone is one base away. The CDR3, as DNA: TGTGCCAGCAGCGTAGAGAGCGGGGAATGGAGTGAGCAGTTCTTC. Protein: CASSVESGEWSEQFF. The chain employs TRBV9 and TRBJ2-1; 7 nucleotides align to TRBD2. The length of the CDR3 is 15 residues. The germline gives CDR1 SGDLS, CDR2 YYNGEE. Trimming cost V 0 bases and J 9 bases; bases outside gene matches: 9.